This TCR beta chain was profiled in a study of shared clonotypes between healthy human individuals. Division of CD4+ cells produced a CD45RA+ naive subset and a CD45RA-negative memory subset. To note about this clone: As yet, its antigen is unknown.

The assay ran at deep level. The assay was immunoSEQ multiplex PCR, and TCRdb's table has in-frame clones only and misses some. The sample carries more than 2 million clones, approximately 94% recorded once. Study conclusions and caveats: Clonotype sharing among donors was thought likely to change with sequencing depth. Sorted-subset samples were not fully sequenced, rarefaction indicated.

This CDR3 is built from 13 residues. Germline-derived CDR1 and CDR2 are SGHNT and YENEEA. V shed 5 bases and J shed 5 bases, with 12 bases lying between them. The receptor was derived from a man between 18 and 35 years old in good health. The rearrangement uses TRBV11-3 and TRBJ1-2, with D perhaps TRBD1 (6 bases). Sequencing was done on a sample of naive CD4+ T cells sorted from blood. Subset given: CD45RA+ positively selected. The chain's CDR3 is CASSREGGYGYTF. The CDR3 DNA reads as TGTGCCAGCAGCCGCGAAGGGGGGTATGGCTACACCTTC. The whole variable domain, filled in from reference TRBV11-3 and TRBJ1-2, reads EAGVVQSPRYKIIEKKQPVAFWCNPISGHNTLYWYLQNLGQGPELLIRYENEEAVDDSQLPKDRFSAERLKGVDSTLKIQPAELGDSAVYLCASSREGGYGYTFGSGTRLTVV.